This T cell receptor (beta chain) was observed in a study of T cell responses to AZD1222 COVID-19 vaccine. Study as a whole: Combined were second doses at about 4 or about 12 weeks.

The CDR3 consists of 14 residues. Trimming left V 3 bases short and J 9 bases short, with 15 bases between. Germline CDR1 DFQATT, CDR2 SNEGSKA (reference sequence). Repertoires were generated with immunoSEQ multiplex PCR, while TCRdb's copy carries only in-frame clones and drops some. Of 95,000 to 150,000 clones in the sample, 88% are singletons; the top ten hold around 6.1%. The J gene is TRBJ1-6, the V gene TRBV20-1; maybe TRBD1 (5 bases). The TCR sequence derives from an adult in good health. Sequences were derived from peripheral blood, sampled on day 0 of AZD1222 vaccination. Here the CDR3 reads CSASQGSSGSPLHF. CDR3 coding DNA: TGCAGTGCTAGTCAGGGAAGTAGCGGTTCACCCCTCCACTTT.